Sequencing of this TCR beta chain was carried out in a study of T cells in Graves' hyperthyroidism and ophthalmopathy. Study-level information: Any treatment followed the collection of peripheral blood at initial diagnosis.

This clonotype was seen at least ten times. Germline loops: CDR1 SGHRS, CDR2 YFSETQ. Between the trimmed V and J ends, which lost 4 bases and 5 bases, there was a span of 18 bases. This CDR3 contains 15 residues. The CDR3 regions of TCR beta were amplified from RNA transcripts. HTBI primers were the set used in a first-round RT-PCR of the TCR CDR3. Using its own MiXCR run on the multiplex PCR reads, TCRdb lists one record per CDR3 protein. Seen here are hundreds of thousands of distinct CDR3 sequences, roughly a quarter observed once, and the top ten hold approximately 10%. Exclusion of a patient resulted from uncontrolled infection, other autoimmune disease, pregnancy or lactation.

The clonotype originates from a woman in her twenties or thirties with Graves' ophthalmopathy. Sequencing input: blood. The chain recombines TRBV5-1 with TRBJ2-5, with D possibly matching TRBD2 (6 bases). CDR3 coding DNA: TGCGCCAGCAGCACAAGGACTACCCCGAGCGAGACCCAGTACTTC. Amino acids: CASSTRTTPSETQYF.